The entry below gives a single T cell receptor beta chain sequence along with its context. The antigen remains unidentified. From germline, CDR1 is SGHDN and CDR2 FVKESK. The length of the CDR3 is 14 residues. Trimming shortened V by 6 bases and J by 0 bases, and 6 bases separated the two germline ends. Extracted RNA was reverse transcribed into cDNA, the sequencing template. The protocol was immunoSEQ multiplex PCR, while the TCRdb copy is restricted to in-frame clones and leaves out a portion. The sample shows some 240,000 clones, about three fifths of them seen only once. The data derive from a study of CD8+ T cells in alopecia areata. Overall study context: Tofacitinib exposure lasted 6 to 18 months, followed by 6 months off drug.

Study conclusions and caveats: Scalp clonality and expanded CD8+ clones among the top 100 were significantly decreased by tofacitinib.

Treatment of the sample: oral pan-JAK inhibitor, 5-10 mg twice daily. Alopecia areata patients had lesional scalp punch biopsies and peripheral blood taken from them. The source is a human donor with alopecia areata. The sample in question was CD4+ T cells sorted from blood, obtained at week 4, from a patient treated with tofacitinib. The gene calls are TRBV14 and TRBJ2-6; D remains unclear. CDR3 loop: CASSPISGANVLTF. Written as DNA, the CDR3 is TGTGCCAGCAGTCCTATCTCTGGGGCCAACGTCCTGACTTTC.